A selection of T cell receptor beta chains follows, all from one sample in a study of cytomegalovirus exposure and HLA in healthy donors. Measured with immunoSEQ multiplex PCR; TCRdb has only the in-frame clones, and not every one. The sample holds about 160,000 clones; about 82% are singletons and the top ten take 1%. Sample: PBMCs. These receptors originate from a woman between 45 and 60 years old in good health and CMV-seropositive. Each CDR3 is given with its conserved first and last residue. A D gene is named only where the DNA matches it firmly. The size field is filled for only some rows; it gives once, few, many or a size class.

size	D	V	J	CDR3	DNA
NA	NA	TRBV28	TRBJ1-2	CASSSRVTGPHSIFGYTF	TGTGCCAGCAGTTCCCGAGTAACAGGGCCCCACTCGATTTTCGGCTACACCTTC
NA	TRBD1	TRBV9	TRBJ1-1	CASSGRGTDTGEAFF	TGTGCCAGCAGCGGGAGGGGGACAGACACCGGGGAAGCTTTCTTT
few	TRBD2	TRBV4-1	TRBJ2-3	CASSQVASGEDTQYF	TGCGCCAGCAGCCAAGTTGCTAGCGGGGAAGATACGCAGTATTTT
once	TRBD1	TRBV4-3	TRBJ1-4	CASSQGDRDMEKLFF	TGCGCCAGCAGCCAAGGCGACAGGGACATGGAAAAACTGTTTTTT
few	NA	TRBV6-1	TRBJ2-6	CASNIERGANVLTF	TGTGCCAGCAATATTGAGAGGGGGGCCAACGTCCTGACTTTC
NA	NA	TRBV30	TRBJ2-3	CAWTLGTSTDTQYF	TGTGCCTGGACTCTAGGGACTAGCACAGATACGCAGTATTTT
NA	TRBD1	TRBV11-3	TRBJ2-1	CASSLQGASYNEQFF	TGTGCCAGCAGCTTACAGGGGGCTTCCTACAATGAGCAGTTCTTC
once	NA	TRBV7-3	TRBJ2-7	CASSFGLSSEQYF	TGTGCCAGCAGCTTCGGACTATCCAGCGAGCAGTACTTC
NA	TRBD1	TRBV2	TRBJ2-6	CASSDERTGWSSGANVLTF	TGTGCCAGCAGTGATGAGCGGACAGGGTGGTCATCTGGGGCCAACGTCCTGACTTTC
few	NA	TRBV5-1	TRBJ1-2	CASGGTTGPSYTF	TGCGCCAGTGGGGGAACGACAGGTCCCTCCTACACCTTC
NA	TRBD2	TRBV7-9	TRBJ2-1	CASSLGPSGGSSYNEQFF	TGTGCCAGCAGCTTAGGCCCCAGCGGGGGGAGCTCCTACAATGAGCAGTTCTTC
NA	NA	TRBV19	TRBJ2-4	CASTPSGQGNIQYF	TGTGCCAGTACTCCTTCAGGGCAGGGAAACATTCAGTACTTC
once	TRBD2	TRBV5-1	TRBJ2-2	CASSLAAGGTGELFF	TGCGCCAGCAGCTTGGCAGCGGGAGGGACCGGGGAGCTGTTTTTT
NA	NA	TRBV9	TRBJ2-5	CASAEGAQETQYF	TGTGCCAGCGCGGAAGGAGCCCAAGAGACCCAGTACTTC
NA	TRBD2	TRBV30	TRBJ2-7	CAWALAGGTYEQYF	TGTGCCTGGGCTCTAGCGGGGGGGACCTACGAGCAGTACTTC
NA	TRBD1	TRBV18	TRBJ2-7	CASSDRGASYEQYF	TGTGCCAGCTCGGACAGGGGCGCCTCCTACGAGCAGTACTTC
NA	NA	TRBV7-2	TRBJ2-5	CASSLAVLAKETQYF	TGTGCCAGCAGCTTAGCTGTACTAGCAAAGGAGACCCAGTACTTC
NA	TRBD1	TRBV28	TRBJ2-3	CASSFGDRGTDTQYF	TGTGCCAGCAGTTTTGGGGACAGGGGCACAGATACGCAGTATTTT
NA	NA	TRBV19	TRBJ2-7	CASSTRDPRQDEQYF	TGTGCCAGTAGTACTCGGGATCCCCGGCAAGACGAGCAGTACTTC
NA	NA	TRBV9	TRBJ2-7	CASSVDYSSYEQYF	TGTGCCAGCAGCGTAGATTACAGCTCCTACGAGCAGTACTTC
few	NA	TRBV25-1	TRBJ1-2	CASSEYRQNYGYTF	TGTGCCAGCAGTGAATACAGACAGAACTATGGCTACACCTTC
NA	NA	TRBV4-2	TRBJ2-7	CASSQGQLPAYEQYF	TGTGCCAGCAGCCAAGGCCAACTACCAGCGTACGAGCAGTACTTC
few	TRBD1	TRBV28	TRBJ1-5	CASIPRQGDNQPQHF	TGTGCCAGCATACCACGACAGGGGGATAATCAGCCCCAGCATTTT
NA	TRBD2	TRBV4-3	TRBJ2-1	CASSQDVRLAGINEQFF	TGCGCCAGCAGCCAAGACGTTCGGCTAGCGGGAATCAATGAGCAGTTCTTC
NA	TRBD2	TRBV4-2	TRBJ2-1	CASSQDGAGGPVGNEQFF	TGTGCCAGCAGCCAAGATGGAGCGGGGGGGCCAGTGGGGAATGAGCAGTTCTTC
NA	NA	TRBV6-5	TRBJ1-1	CASSYKGGDAEAFF	TGTGCCAGCAGTTATAAAGGAGGGGACGCTGAAGCTTTCTTT
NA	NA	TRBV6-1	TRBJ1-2	CASTRGRTVGYGYTF	TGTGCCAGCACCAGAGGGAGGACCGTGGGCTATGGCTACACCTTC
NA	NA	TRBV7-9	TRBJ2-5	CASSPQETQYF	TGTGCCAGCAGTCCCCAGGAGACCCAGTACTTC
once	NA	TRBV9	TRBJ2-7	CASSVGANREYEQYF	TGTGCCAGCAGCGTAGGTGCTAATCGTGAATACGAGCAGTACTTC
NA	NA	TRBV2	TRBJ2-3	CASMKGGTTDTQYF	TGTGCCAGCATGAAGGGGGGGACCACAGATACGCAGTATTTT
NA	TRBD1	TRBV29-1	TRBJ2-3	CSVTRDRGTDTQYF	TGCAGCGTAACCCGGGACAGGGGCACAGATACGCAGTATTTT
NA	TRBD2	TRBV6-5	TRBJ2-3	CASRGGRPDTQYF	TGTGCCAGCCGGGGCGGGAGGCCAGATACGCAGTATTTT
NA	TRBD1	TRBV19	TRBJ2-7	CASGDSPYEQYF	TGTGCCAGTGGGGACAGTCCCTACGAGCAGTACTTC
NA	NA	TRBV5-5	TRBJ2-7	CASSLVASTYEQYF	TGTGCCAGCAGCTTGGTCGCGTCCACCTACGAGCAGTACTTC
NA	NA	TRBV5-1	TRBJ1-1	CASSLVIDRMNTEAFF	TGCGCCAGCAGCTTGGTGATCGACAGGATGAACACTGAAGCTTTCTTT
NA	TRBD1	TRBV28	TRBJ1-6	CASRVTTGENSPLHF	TGTGCCAGCAGGGTCACGACAGGGGAAAATTCACCCCTCCACTTT
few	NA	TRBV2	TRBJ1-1	CASIYRDGTEAFF	TGTGCCAGCATTTACAGGGATGGTACTGAAGCTTTCTTT
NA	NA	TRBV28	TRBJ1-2	CASRGQNTRGYTF	TGTGCCAGCAGGGGACAAAACACTCGGGGCTACACCTTC
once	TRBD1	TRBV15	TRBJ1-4	CATSRGVNRGGEKLFF	TGTGCCACCAGCAGAGGGGTAAACAGGGGAGGTGAAAAACTGTTTTTT
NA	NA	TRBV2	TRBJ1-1	CASRTVGRNTEAFF	TGTGCCAGCAGGACCGTCGGGAGGAACACTGAAGCTTTCTTT
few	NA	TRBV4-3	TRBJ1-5	CASSQGRLGRTPGPQHF	TGCGCCAGCAGCCAAGGACGCCTTGGGCGGACACCCGGGCCCCAGCATTTT
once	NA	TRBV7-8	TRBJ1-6	CASSITGDNSPLHF	TGTGCCAGCAGCATAACGGGGGATAATTCACCCCTCCACTTT
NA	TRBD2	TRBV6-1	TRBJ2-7	CASSVLLAGQYF	TGTGCCAGCAGTGTGTTACTAGCGGGTCAGTACTTC
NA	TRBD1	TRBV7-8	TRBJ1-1	CASSFSGQGNTEAFF	TGTGCCAGCAGCTTCTCGGGACAGGGGAACACTGAAGCTTTCTTT
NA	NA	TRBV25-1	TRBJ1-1	CASSAAMGGSEYTEAFF	TGTGCCAGCAGTGCCGCAATGGGGGGAAGTGAGTACACTGAAGCTTTCTTT
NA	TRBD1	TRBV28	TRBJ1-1	CASSSRGGRGDTEAFF	TGTGCCAGCAGTTCCAGAGGGGGCCGAGGTGACACTGAAGCTTTCTTT
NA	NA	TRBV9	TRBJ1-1	CASSVDEGRYGEAFF	TGTGCCAGCAGCGTAGACGAGGGCCGCTACGGGGAAGCTTTCTTT
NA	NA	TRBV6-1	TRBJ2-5	CASSEGGHRETQYF	TGTGCCAGCAGTGAGGGGGGGCACCGAGAGACCCAGTACTTC
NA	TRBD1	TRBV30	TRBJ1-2	CAWNGQGMWRYGYTF	TGTGCCTGGAACGGACAGGGGATGTGGCGCTATGGCTACACCTTC
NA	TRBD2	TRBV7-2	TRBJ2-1	CASSSLLTSGVISYNEQFF	TGTGCCAGCAGCTCCCTCCTTACTAGCGGGGTAATCTCCTACAATGAGCAGTTCTTC
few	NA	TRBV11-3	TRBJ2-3	CASSLGGGFPDTQYF	TGTGCCAGCAGCTTAGGAGGAGGGTTTCCAGATACGCAGTATTTT
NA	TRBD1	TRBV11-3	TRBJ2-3	CASSPGSAGGLTDTQYF	TGTGCCAGCAGTCCTGGTAGCGCAGGGGGCTTGACAGATACGCAGTATTTT